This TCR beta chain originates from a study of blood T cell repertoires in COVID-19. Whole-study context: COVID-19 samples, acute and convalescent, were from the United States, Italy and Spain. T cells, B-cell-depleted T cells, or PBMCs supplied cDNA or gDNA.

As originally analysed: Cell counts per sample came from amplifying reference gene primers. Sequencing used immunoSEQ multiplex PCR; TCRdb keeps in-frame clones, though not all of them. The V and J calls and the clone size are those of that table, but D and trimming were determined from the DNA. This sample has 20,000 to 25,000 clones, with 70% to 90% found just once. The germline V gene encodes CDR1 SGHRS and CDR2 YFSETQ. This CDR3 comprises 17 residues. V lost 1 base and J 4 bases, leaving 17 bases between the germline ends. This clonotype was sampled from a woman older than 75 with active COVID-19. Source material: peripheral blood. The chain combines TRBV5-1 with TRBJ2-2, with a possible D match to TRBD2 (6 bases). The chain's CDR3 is CASSLFGGDYGTGELFF. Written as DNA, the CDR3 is TGCGCCAGCAGCTTGTTCGGCGGGGATTATGGCACCGGGGAGCTGTTTTTT.